This T cell receptor (beta chain) comes out of a study of technical replicates of blood from several donors. The protocol was immunoSEQ multiplex PCR, while the TCRdb copy is restricted to in-frame clones and leaves out a portion. Seen here are 60,000 to 90,000 clones, approximately 96% observed once, and the top ten hold approximately 0.2%. The CDR3 spans 17 residues. J was trimmed by 0 bases and V by 3 bases; bases with no gene match: 9. Source material: T cells isolated from PBMCs. The chain employs TRBV23-1 and TRBJ1-1, with TRBD1 matching over 8 bases. TRBV23-1 is assigned to the ORF class and has an uncertain function. This clonotype was obtained from a human donor in good health. The CDR3 here is CASSQAQTGAVNTEAFF. The CDR3 DNA sequence: TGCGCCAGCAGTCAGGCCCAGACAGGGGCCGTGAACACTGAAGCTTTCTTT.